These 23 T cell receptor beta chains originate from one sample sequenced in a study of monozygotic twins with inflammatory bowel disease. TCRdb re-analyzed the 5' RACE reads; it lists each CDR3 protein once, without DNA. The sample spans over 200,000 distinct CDR3 sequences; the ten largest clones claim 1.5% to 2%. Specimen: blood. The receptors derive from a human donor with ulcerative colitis or Crohn's disease, or a healthy co-twin of an affected twin (not recorded which).

The genes are TRBV3-1 and TRBJ1-5. Germline CDR1 reads LGHDT; CDR2 reads YNNKEL (reference sequence). The CDR3 extends over 13 amino acids. CDR3 loop: CASSHGGNQPQHF.

This chain links TRBV20-1 with TRBJ2-7; the TRBD1 assignment by TCRdb is unverifiable without DNA. CDR1 and CDR2 (germline): DFQATT, SNEGSKA (reference sequence). The CDR3 contains 16 residues. The CDR3 region is CSARDRRPPRDDEQYF.

J is TRBJ2-7 and V is TRBV5-1; as DNA is missing, the TRBD1 call by TCRdb cannot be tested. This CDR3 has 15 amino acids. Germline assignment: CDR1 SGHRS and CDR2 YFSETQ. The chain's CDR3 is CASSLEVPVLYEQYF.

CDR3 region: CASSWTGMGNQPQHF. The J gene is TRBJ1-5, the V gene TRBV4-1; TCRdb reports TRBD1, a call that lacks DNA to check it against. Per the germline V gene, CDR1 is MGHRA and CDR2 is YSYEKL. The CDR3 sequence is 15 residues long.

This chain joins TRBV7-3 and TRBJ1-1. CDR1 SGHTA and CDR2 FQGTGA come from the germline V gene. The CDR3 length is 14 residues. The CDR3 sequence is CASSLLGRNTEAFF.

This chain connects TRBV5-1 to TRBJ2-5. Looked up from germline, CDR1 is SGHRS and CDR2 is YFSETQ. CDR3 length equals 14 residues. This CDR3 reads CASSFLVGGETQYF.

This rearrangement joins TRBV7-9 to TRBJ2-2; TCRdb selects TRBD1, and the lack of DNA leaves this call unchecked. CDR3 length equals 15 residues. Germline V CDR1 and CDR2: SEHNR, FQNEAQ (reference sequence). Here the CDR3 reads CASSFNRGPTGELFF.

CDR3 residues: CASSFYTSTDTQYF. The V gene is TRBV12-3 or TRBV12-4, the J gene TRBJ2-3. The CDR3 length is 14 residues.

This chain connects TRBV5-1 to TRBJ2-7; TCRdb reports TRBD2, a call that lacks DNA to check it against. Germline V gene sequence: CDR1 SGHRS, CDR2 YFSETQ. The CDR3 spans 15 residues. The CDR3 region is CASSPTSGVTYEQYF.

This chain joins TRBV20-1 and TRBJ2-1. CDR3 size: 14 residues. Germline V gives CDR1 DFQATT, CDR2 SNEGSKA (reference sequence). The CDR3 reads CSARDVELYNEQFF.

V is TRBV9 and J is TRBJ2-3; TCRdb's D call, TRBD2, is unchecked because there is no DNA. Per the germline V gene, CDR1 is SGDLS and CDR2 is YYNGEE. The CDR3 loop spans 16 amino acids. The CDR3: CASSLSNGELGDTQYF.

The chain links TRBV19 to TRBJ1-5. In germline, CDR1 is LNHDA, CDR2 SQIVND (reference sequence). The length of the CDR3 is 12 residues. This CDR3 reads CASNSYGQPQHF.

This chain's CDR3 is CASTLLRTDTQYF. The J gene is TRBJ2-3, the V gene TRBV12-3 or TRBV12-4. The CDR3 loop spans 13 amino acids.

The chain joins TRBV6-1 to TRBJ2-4. This CDR3 is 15 amino acids long. CDR1 is MNHNS, CDR2 SASEGT, per germline. The chain's CDR3 is CASSEAPSEEDIQYF.

The chain links TRBV12-1 to TRBJ2-5; TCRdb calls TRBD1, which cannot be checked without DNA. TRBV12-1 is a listed pseudogene. The CDR3 is 14 residues long. The CDR3: CASSWDRAQETQYF.

J is TRBJ2-5 and V is TRBV6-5. CDR3 length: 14 amino acids. Looked up from germline, CDR1 is MNHEY and CDR2 is SVGAGI. The CDR3 protein is CASSIQGRQETQYF.

CDR3 sequence reads: CSATSTGLAAPSSYNEQFF. The chain has TRBV20-1 and TRBJ2-1; TCRdb's D call, TRBD2, is unchecked because there is no DNA. Germline V CDR1 and CDR2: DFQATT, SNEGSKA (reference sequence). This CDR3 has 19 amino acids.

This chain connects TRBV20-1 to TRBJ2-5; the TRBD1 assignment by TCRdb is unverifiable without DNA. The germline V gene encodes CDR1 DFQATT and CDR2 SNEGSKA (reference sequence). CDR3 size: 14 residues. The CDR3 here is CSARYQTGIETQYF.

V gene TRBV5-1 combines with J gene TRBJ1-4; the TCRdb call, TRBD1, lacks DNA for checking. In germline, CDR1 is SGHRS, CDR2 YFSETQ. The CDR3 runs to 14 residues. CDR3: CASSFDRPNEKLFF. The whole variable domain, remainder taken from reference TRBV5-1 and TRBJ1-4, is KAGVTQTPRYLIKTRGQQVTLSCSPISGHRSVSWYQQTPGQGLQFLFEYFSETQRNKGNFPGRFSGRQFSNSRSEMNVSTLELGDSALYLCASSFDRPNEKLFFGSGTQLSVL.

The chain has TRBV11-1 and TRBJ2-2; TCRdb picks TRBD2, but there is no DNA to check that call. CDR1 SGHAT and CDR2 FQDESV come from the germline V gene (reference sequence). The CDR3 contains 18 residues. CDR3 in amino acids: CASSLGPGLGTHAGELFF.

The chain uses TRBV12-3 or TRBV12-4 and TRBJ1-3; TCRdb proposes TRBD1, but this gene call is untestable without DNA. The CDR3 contains 13 residues. The CDR3 sequence is CASSFQGAGTIYF.

The chain links TRBV3-1 to TRBJ2-3; TCRdb lists TRBD1, though no DNA is available to test this call. The CDR3 contains 17 residues. Germline V gives CDR1 LGHDT, CDR2 YNNKEL (reference sequence). CDR3 protein: CASSPARLAGSTDTQYF.

V usage is TRBV3-1 and J usage is TRBJ2-7. The CDR3 runs to 12 residues. Germline assignment: CDR1 LGHDT and CDR2 YNNKEL (reference sequence). The CDR3 reads CASSLRLGEQYF.